The present T cell receptor (beta chain) was sequenced within a study of shared clonotypes between healthy human individuals. V lost 4 bases to trimming and J lost 6 bases, with 17 bases between them. The CDR3 has 15 amino acids. Germline CDR1 SGHRS, CDR2 YFSETQ. Generated by immunoSEQ multiplex PCR, the TCRdb table keeps only in-frame clones and is missing some. The table lists about 490,000 clones, 81% of them singletons. This clone was detected only once. This receptor was obtained from a woman aged 40 to 50 in good health. Some clones in this sample may be carry-over from other donors' samples. Sequencing was done on a sample of PBMCs. V and J are TRBV5-1 and TRBJ1-5; a weak D match, TRBD1 (6 bases). The CDR3 region is CASSIYPGVAQPQHF. The CDR3 DNA follows: TGCGCCAGCAGCATATACCCAGGGGTGGCTCAGCCCCAGCATTTT.